This TCR beta chain was observed in a study of T cells in narcolepsy. The study, taken as a whole, reports: Some memory CD4+ repertoires had no autoreactive clone sequences. Same-patient CSF and blood CD4+ T cell clonotypes included HCRT-specific and TRIB2-specific autoreactive ones.

In the case of this clone: Its specificity is unknown.

CDR1 and CDR2 from the germline V gene are WNHNN and SYGVQD (reference sequence). Trimming removed 11 bases from V and 2 bases from J, with 13 bases in between. There are 13 residues in the CDR3. Only in-frame clones appear in the TCRdb table, and some are missing; sequencing was by immunoSEQ multiplex PCR. Here the sample spans about 33,000 clones, roughly 90% being singletons. Sequenced material: CD45RA- memory CD4+ T cells from PBMCs. The clonotype comes from a human donor with narcolepsy. The gene calls are TRBV10-1 and TRBJ1-3; D possibly corresponds to TRBD1 (5 bases). The CDR3 region is CADPQGPGNTIYF. The CDR3 DNA reads TGCGCCGACCCGCAGGGCCCTGGAAACACCATATATTTT.